This passage covers 7 T cell receptor beta chains from one sample sequenced in a study of T cell responses to AZD1222 COVID-19 vaccine. Libraries were prepared by immunoSEQ multiplex PCR; TCRdb keeps only in-frame clonotypes and omits some of them. The data hold about 130,000 clones, with over 75% observed a single time. Here the sequenced sample was peripheral blood, taken on day 0 of AZD1222 vaccination. The receptor set was obtained from an adult in good health.

V usage is TRBV5-1 and J usage is TRBJ2-1; 12 nucleotides align to TRBD2. Germline V gene lookup returns CDR1 SGHRS and CDR2 YFSETQ. Trimming removed 0 bases from V and 7 bases from J; junction bases left unmatched: 11. The CDR3 totals 18 residues. CDR3 amino acids: CASSLVLHLAGGKNEQFF. The DNA for the CDR3 is TGCGCCAGCAGCTTGGTGCTCCACCTAGCGGGGGGGAAGAATGAGCAGTTCTTC.

The chain recombines TRBV5-4 with TRBJ2-1; D is tentatively TRBD1 or TRBD2 (5 bases each). The V end was cut by 0 bases, the J end by 7 bases, with 20 bases between. The CDR3 consists of 17 residues. Germline assignment: CDR1 SGHNT and CDR2 YYREEE (reference sequence). CDR3 in amino acids: CASSLAGRGTLSNEQFF. The CDR3 DNA reads TGTGCCAGCAGCTTGGCCGGACGGGGCACGTTAAGTAATGAGCAGTTCTTC.

This clone was observed once. This chain connects TRBV6-1 to TRBJ2-5; no firm D call. The V gene lost 2 bases and the J gene lost 4 bases, with 11 bases spanning the gap. Looked up from germline, CDR1 is MNHNS and CDR2 is SASEGT. The CDR3 has 14 amino acids. The CDR3 sequence: CASSERDRRETQYF. CDR3 nucleotide sequence: TGTGCCAGCAGTGAAAGGGATCGGAGAGAGACCCAGTACTTC.

The gene calls are TRBV2 and TRBJ2-3; 9 bases match TRBD1. V trimming: 5 bases; J trimming: 4 bases; junction bases outside the gene matches: 4. The CDR3 spans 14 residues. Per germline, CDR1 SNHLY and CDR2 FYNNEI. The chain's CDR3 is CASSWDRAADTQYF. In nucleotides, the CDR3 is TGTGCCAGCAGTTGGGACAGGGCGGCAGATACGCAGTATTTT.

The chain uses TRBV11-2 and TRBJ1-2; D call uncertain. V lost 5 bases and J lost 2, with 9 bases in between. Germline CDR1 and CDR2: SGHAT and FQNNGV. The CDR3 runs to 13 residues. CDR3 DNA sequence: TGTGCCAGCAGCCCCGGACGGAACTATGGCTACACCTTC. The encoded protein is CASSPGRNYGYTF.

This clone has only one observation. J is TRBJ1-5 and V is TRBV28; possible D gene TRBD1, 6 bases. The CDR3 spans 13 residues. Per germline, CDR1 MDHEN and CDR2 SYDVKM. V lost 7 bases to trimming and J lost 6 bases, with 13 bases between them. The CDR3 loop is CASISRGGQPQHF. CDR3 DNA sequence: TGTGCCAGCATCTCCAGGGGAGGTCAGCCCCAGCATTTT.

This clone was seen a single time. This sequence joins TRBV6-5 and TRBJ2-3; 10 bases line up with TRBD1. The CDR3 runs 15 residues. Germline V gene lookup returns CDR1 MNHEY and CDR2 SVGAGI. V was clipped by 6 bases and J by 4 bases; unmatched bases: 7. The DNA for the CDR3 is TGTGCCAGCAGAAACAGGGGACAGGGGCCAGATACGCAGTATTTT. This codes for CASRNRGQGPDTQYF.